Listed below are T cell receptor beta chains from one sample, sequenced in a study of neurological immune-mediated disorders. TCRdb reprocessed the 5' RACE reads with MiXCR, giving one entry per CDR3 protein. The sample has over 50,000 distinct CDR3 sequences, around 3.1% seen once. Input material: PBMCs. These receptors came from a man between 40 and 49 years old with multiple sclerosis. Each CDR3 is given with its conserved first and last residue. A D gene is named only where the DNA matches it firmly. Clone size is given for some rows only: seen once, a few or many times, or a class if the clone is expanded.

>NA|TRBV20-1|TRBJ2-2|11|many
TGCAGTGCTAGAAAGACCGGGGAGCTGTTTTTT
CSARKTGELFF
>TRBD1|TRBV2|TRBJ1-5|14|few
TGTGCCAGCAGTGGACAGGGGGCAAGGAAGCCCCAGAATTTT
CASSGQGARKPQNF
>TRBD1|TRBV7-3|TRBJ2-5|13|many
TGTGCCAGCAGTCGGGACAGTCAAGAGACCCAGTACTTC
CASSRDSQETQYF
>TRBD1|TRBV27|TRBJ1-4|14|many
TGTGCCAGCAGTCCCCTGGGACAGTATGAAAAACTGTTTTTT
CASSPLGQYEKLFF
>TRBD1|TRBV6-5|TRBJ2-7|13|many
TGTGCCGTAAGCCCAGGGGGCCGTCCCGAGCAGTACTTC
CAVSPGGRPEQYF
>TRBD1|TRBV20-1|TRBJ2-7|19|many
TGCAGTGCCCACCGGGTAGGACAGGGCCAGGGGGAGAGCTCCTACGAGCAGTACTTC
CSAHRVGQGQGESSYEQYF
>NA|TRBV14|TRBJ2-7|12|many
TGTGCCAGCAGCCCAGACACCTACGAGCAGTACTTC
CASSPDTYEQYF
>TRBD1|TRBV15|TRBJ2-3|14|many
TGTGCCACCAGCAGAAGACGACAGGGAGATACGCAGTATTTT
CATSRRRQGDTQYF
>TRBD1|TRBV10-1|TRBJ2-7|15|NA
TGCGCCAGCAGTGAGTCGGGACAGGGGGCCTACGAGCAGTACTTC
CASSESGQGAYEQYF
>NA|TRBV29-1|TRBJ2-6|14|many
TGCAGCGTTCGGACCAGCTCTGGGGCCAACGTCCTGACTTTC
CSVRTSSGANVLTF
>TRBD2|TRBV10-3|TRBJ2-1|15|many
TGTGCCATCAGTGTACCGCGGGGGGGCACAAATGAGCAGTTCTTC
CAISVPRGGTNEQFF
>NA|TRBV27|TRBJ2-1|14|many
TGTGCCAGCAGCCAAAACGGGTTTCGCAATGAGCAGTTCTTC
CASSQNGFRNEQFF
>TRBD1|TRBV20-1|TRBJ1-2|14|many
TGCAGTGCTAGGGGCCGGGACAGGGGATTTGGCTACACCTTC
CSARGRDRGFGYTF
>NA|TRBV7-2|TRBJ2-1|13|many
TGTGCCAGCAGCTTAGGGGTCGGGGTTGAGCAGTTCTTC
CASSLGVGVEQFF
>TRBD2|TRBV5-1|TRBJ2-3|16|many
TGCGCCAGCAGCTTGGGTCATAGCGGGGTCACAGATACGCAGTATTTT
CASSLGHSGVTDTQYF
>NA|TRBV4-1|TRBJ1-1|18|many
TGCGCCAGCAGCCCCTCGTTTGGGGACCGTCCAATGAACACTGAAGCTTTCTTT
CASSPSFGDRPMNTEAFF
>TRBD1|TRBV5-5|TRBJ1-1|14|many
TGTGCCAGCAGCTCGGGGACAGGAAGGACTGAAGCTTTCTTT
CASSSGTGRTEAFF
>TRBD1|TRBV6-5|TRBJ1-6|13|many
TGTGCCAGCAGTTACTCGGAGGACAGGGCCCTCCACTTT
CASSYSEDRALHF
>NA|TRBV5-1|TRBJ2-1|16|many
TGCGCCAGCAGCCTCAACCCTGGGACGGCGTACAATGAGCAGTTCTTC
CASSLNPGTAYNEQFF
>TRBD1|TRBV12-3/TRBV12-4|TRBJ1-1|14|many
TGTGCCAGCAGCCGAGGACAGGGCCACACTGAAGCTTTCTTT
CASSRGQGHTEAFF
>NA|TRBV10-3|TRBJ2-7|14|many
TGTGCCATCAGGGACAGCAAAGAGGACTACGAGCAGTACTTC
CAIRDSKEDYEQYF
>NA|TRBV3-1|TRBJ1-5|13|many
TGTGCCAGCAGCCAAGACGGGAATCAGCCCCAGAATTTT
CASSQDGNQPQNF
>NA|TRBV7-9|TRBJ2-5|11|many
TGTGCCAGCAGCAAATCTGAGACCCAGTACTTC
CASSKSETQYF
>NA|TRBV10-3|TRBJ2-5|14|many
TGTGCCATCAGTGATAGTCTACTGCAAGAGACCCAGTACTTC
CAISDSLLQETQYF
>NA|TRBV18|TRBJ1-5|13|many
TGTGCCAGCTCACCGGGTCGAAATCAGCCCCAGCATTTT
CASSPGRNQPQHF
>TRBD2|TRBV20-1|TRBJ2-3|16|many
TGCAGTGCTAGAGATTTCCTAGCGGGAAGCACAGATACGCAGTATTTT
CSARDFLAGSTDTQYF
>TRBD2|TRBV18|TRBJ2-3|15|many
TGTGCCAGCTCAATGACTAGCGGCCGGCCAGATACGCAGTATTTT
CASSMTSGRPDTQYF
>NA|TRBV25-1|TRBJ1-6|13|many
TGTGCCAGCAGAGATTCCTGGAATTCACCCCTCCACTTT
CASRDSWNSPLHF
>NA|TRBV5-6|TRBJ2-1|15|many
TGTGCCAGCAGCTTGGTGGGTAGCGGCTTAGGTGAGCAGTTCTTC
CASSLVGSGLGEQFF
>NA|TRBV5-1|TRBJ2-1|13|many
TGCGCCAGCAGCAAAGCCTCACTAGATGAGCAGTTCTTC
CASSKASLDEQFF
>NA|TRBV20-1|TRBJ1-1|11|many
TGCAGTGCTAGAGGGTACAACGAAGCTTTCTTT
CSARGYNEAFF
>NA|TRBV5-1|TRBJ1-6|15|once
TGCGCCAGCAGCAGAGACACAGGGAATAATTCACCCCTCAACTTT
CASSRDTGNNSPLNF
>TRBD1|TRBV20-1|TRBJ2-2|15|many
TGCAGTGCCACACTGGACAGGGGGTACACCGGGGAGCTGTTTTTT
CSATLDRGYTGELFF
>NA|TRBV6-2/TRBV6-3|TRBJ2-6|15|many
TGTGCCAGCAGTCAACTGGTTTCTGGGGCCAACGTCCTGACTTTC
CASSQLVSGANVLTF
>TRBD1|TRBV5-6|TRBJ2-2|17|many
TGTGCCAGCAGCTTGGCCCGGGACAGGCTGAACACCGGGGAGCTGTTTTTT
CASSLARDRLNTGELFF
>NA|TRBV14|TRBJ2-7|16|few
TGTGCCAGCAGCCAAGATTGGAGAGATAACTCCTACGAGCAGTACTTC
CASSQDWRDNSYEQYF
>NA|TRBV20-1|TRBJ2-7|13|many
TGCAGTGCTAGAGATCAGCAGGTACACGAGCAGTACTTC
CSARDQQVHEQYF
>TRBD1|TRBV5-1|TRBJ2-5|16|many
TGCGCCAGCAGCTTTGGTGGACAGGGGGGTGAGGAGACCCAGTACTTC
CASSFGGQGGEETQYF
>TRBD1|TRBV10-3|TRBJ2-3|17|many
TGTGCCATCAGTCCGGGACAGGGAGGAGGCGGCACAGATACGCAGTATTTT
CAISPGQGGGGTDTQYF
>TRBD2|TRBV10-3|TRBJ2-3|15|many
TGTGCCATCAGACAGACTAGCGGTAGCACAGATACGCAGTATTTT
CAIRQTSGSTDTQYF
>NA|TRBV5-4|TRBJ2-3|15|many
TGTGCCAGCAGCTTGGGGGGGGTTAGCACAGATACGCAGTATTTT
CASSLGGVSTDTQYF
>NA|TRBV3-1|TRBJ2-7|14|many
TGTGCCAGCAGCCAAGCGGGGGCCACCTACGAGCAGTACTTC
CASSQAGATYEQYF
>NA|TRBV4-2|TRBJ1-6|15|many
TGTGCCAGCAGCCAGGAGGGTCAGGGGATTTCACCCCTCCACTTT
CASSQEGQGISPLHF
>NA|TRBV7-2|TRBJ2-3|12|many
TGTGCCAGCAGCACGTACACAGATACGCAGTATTTT
CASSTYTDTQYF
>NA|TRBV30|TRBJ2-7|15|medium-sized
TGTGCCTGGAGCGGACTTGGACTGGGAGTCGACGAGCAGTACTTC
CAWSGLGLGVDEQYF
>TRBD1|TRBV5-1|TRBJ2-3|15|many
TGCGCCAGCAGCTTGGGGGGACAGCACACAGATACGCAGTATTTT
CASSLGGQHTDTQYF
>TRBD2|TRBV3-1|TRBJ2-1|18|many
TGTGCCAGCAGCCAAGATTGGCTAGCGGGGGGGGCCATAAATGAGCAGTTCTTC
CASSQDWLAGGAINEQFF
>TRBD1|TRBV11-3|TRBJ2-3|15|many
TGTGCCAGCAGCCTGAGGGACAGGGCCGAGGATACGCAGTATTTT
CASSLRDRAEDTQYF
>NA|TRBV5-5|TRBJ2-5|15|many
TGTGCCAGCAGCTGGGGGGGGGCCATCCAAGAGACCCAGTACTTC
CASSWGGAIQETQYF
>TRBD2|TRBV20-1|TRBJ2-1|13|many
TGCAGTGCTAGGACTAGCGGGGGGAATGAGCAGTTCTTC
CSARTSGGNEQFF
>NA|TRBV3-1|TRBJ1-2|14|many
TGTGCCAGCAGGTCTCGGGACGTGCGCTATGGCTACACCTTC
CASRSRDVRYGYTF
>TRBD1|TRBV4-1|TRBJ2-7|18|many
TGCGCCAGCAGCCCAGGACAGGGGGAAACTAGAAGCACCTACGAGCAGTACTTC
CASSPGQGETRSTYEQYF
>NA|TRBV2|TRBJ2-7|14|many
TGTGCCAGCAGTTCCAGGAGGGGGGTGAACGAGCAGTACTTC
CASSSRRGVNEQYF
>NA|TRBV30|TRBJ1-2|13|many
TGTGCCTGGAGTGTACCGGGGGCAAAAGGCTACACCTTC
CAWSVPGAKGYTF
>NA|TRBV5-1|TRBJ2-3|16|many
TGCGCCAGCAGCCGCAGTAGCGCGGGTTCGGCAGATACGCAGTATTTT
CASSRSSAGSADTQYF
>NA|TRBV4-1|TRBJ1-4|15|many
TGCGCCAGCAGCCAAAACTCCGGGGTACGCGAAAAACTGTTTTTT
CASSQNSGVREKLFF
>NA|TRBV20-1|TRBJ1-1|15|NA
TGCAGTGCTAGAGATTGGCAGCAGATGAACACTGAAGCTTTCTTT
CSARDWQQMNTEAFF
>NA|TRBV5-6|TRBJ1-1|13|many
TGTGCCAGCAGCTTGTTAGGGAACACTGAAGCTTTCTTT
CASSLLGNTEAFF
>NA|TRBV7-3|TRBJ2-1|24|NA
NA
CASSFYICSAKPPRLAGDYNEQFF
>NA|TRBV20-1|TRBJ1-2|13|many
TGCAGTGCTAGAGAGGAACAGGCGTATGGCTACACCTTC
CSAREEQAYGYTF